A single sample gave rise to the 2 T cell receptor beta chains below, sequenced in a study of beta chain features in type 1 diabetes (dated by TCRdb to the late 2010s). Overall study outcomes, separate from this receptor: A moderate but significant shortening of TCRB CDR3 length was observed in type 1 diabetes patients in all four CD4+ subsets.

Receptor libraries were prepared by the immunoSEQ multiplex PCR assay. The entire amount of isolated RNA was reverse transcribed using the High Capacity cDNA Reverse Transcription Kit, so the sequenced TCRB transcripts were expressed ones. Not all clones reach the TCRdb copy of this immuneACCESS table, which keeps in-frame sequences only. Checked studies attribute under half of the gap to unresolved V genes and leave the rest unexplained. In all, the sample holds some 660,000 clones, and around an eighth of those were seen once. Of the sample, 0.035% to 0.045% is held by the ten largest clones. These receptors' targets are unknown. The sample consisted of naive CD4+ T cells from blood. The cell subset or site label of this sample denotes: true naive CD4+ T cells. The receptors derive from a man younger than 35 with type 1 diabetes.

The V gene is TRBV28, the J gene TRBJ1-2, with unresolved D. The CDR3 has 13 amino acids. Germline V gene data show CDR1 as MDHEN and CDR2 as SYDVKM. V shed 6 bases and J shed 8 bases, with 16 bases lying between them. The CDR3 sequence: CASRVGVDQGYTF. CDR3 in DNA: TGTGCCAGCAGAGTTGGCGTAGACCAGGGCTACACCTTC.

V usage is TRBV2 and J usage is TRBJ2-3; no firm D call. V shed 8 bases and J shed 5 bases, with 11 bases lying between them. Germline V CDR1 and CDR2: SNHLY, FYNNEI. CDR3 length: 12 residues. CDR3 in amino acids: CASGLVQDTQYF. CDR3 bases: TGTGCCAGCGGGCTAGTACAAGATACGCAGTATTTT. Full variable domain (outside the CDR3, taken from reference TRBV2 and TRBJ2-3): EPEVTQTPSHQVTQMGQEVILRCVPISNHLYFYWYRQILGQKVEFLVSFYNNEISEKSEIFDDQFSVERPDGSNFTLKIRSTKLEDSAMYFCASGLVQDTQYFGPGTRLTVL.